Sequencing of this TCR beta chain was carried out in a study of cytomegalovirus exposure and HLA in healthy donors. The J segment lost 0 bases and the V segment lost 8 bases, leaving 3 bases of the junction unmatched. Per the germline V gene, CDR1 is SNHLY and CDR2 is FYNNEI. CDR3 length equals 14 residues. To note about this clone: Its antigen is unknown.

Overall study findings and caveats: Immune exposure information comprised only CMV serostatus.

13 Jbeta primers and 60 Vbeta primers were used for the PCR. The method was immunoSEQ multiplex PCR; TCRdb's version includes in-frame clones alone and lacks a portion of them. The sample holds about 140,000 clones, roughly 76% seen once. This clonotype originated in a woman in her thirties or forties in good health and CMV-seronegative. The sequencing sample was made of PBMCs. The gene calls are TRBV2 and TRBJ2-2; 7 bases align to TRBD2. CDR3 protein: CASRGDANTGELFF. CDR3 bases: TGTGCCAGCCGGGGGGACGCGAACACCGGGGAGCTGTTTTTT.